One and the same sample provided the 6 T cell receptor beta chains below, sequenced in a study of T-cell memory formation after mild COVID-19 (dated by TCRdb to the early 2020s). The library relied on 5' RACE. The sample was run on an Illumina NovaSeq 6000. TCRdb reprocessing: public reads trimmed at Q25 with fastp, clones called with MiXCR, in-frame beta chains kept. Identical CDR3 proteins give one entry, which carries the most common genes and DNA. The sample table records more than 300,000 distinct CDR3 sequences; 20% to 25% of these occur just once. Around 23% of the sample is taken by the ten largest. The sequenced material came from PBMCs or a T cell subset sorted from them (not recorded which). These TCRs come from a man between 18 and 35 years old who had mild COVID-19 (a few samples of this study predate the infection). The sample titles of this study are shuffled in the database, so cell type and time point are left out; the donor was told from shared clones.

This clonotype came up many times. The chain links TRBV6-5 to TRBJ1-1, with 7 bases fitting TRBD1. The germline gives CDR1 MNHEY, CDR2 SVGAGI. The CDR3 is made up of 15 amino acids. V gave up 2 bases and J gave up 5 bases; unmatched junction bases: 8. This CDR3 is CASSYRGGIGTEAFF. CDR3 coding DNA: TGTGCCAGCAGTTACCGAGGGGGCATAGGGACTGAAGCTTTCTTT.

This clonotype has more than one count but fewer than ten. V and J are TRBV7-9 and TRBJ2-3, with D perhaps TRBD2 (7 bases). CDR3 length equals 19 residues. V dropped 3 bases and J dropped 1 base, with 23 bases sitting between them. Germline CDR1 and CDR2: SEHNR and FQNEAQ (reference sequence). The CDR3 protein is CASSFQVVVVRGRTDTQYF. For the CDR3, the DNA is TGTGCCAGCAGCTTTCAAGTGGTCGTGGTGCGGGGGCGCACAGATACGCAGTATTTT.

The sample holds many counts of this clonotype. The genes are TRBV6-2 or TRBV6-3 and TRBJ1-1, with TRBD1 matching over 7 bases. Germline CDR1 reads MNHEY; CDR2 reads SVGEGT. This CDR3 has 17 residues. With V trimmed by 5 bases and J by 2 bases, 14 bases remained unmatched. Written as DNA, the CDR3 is TGTGCCAGCAGTATCCGACCACAGGGGTCTATTAACACTGAAGCTTTCTTT. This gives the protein CASSIRPQGSINTEAFF.

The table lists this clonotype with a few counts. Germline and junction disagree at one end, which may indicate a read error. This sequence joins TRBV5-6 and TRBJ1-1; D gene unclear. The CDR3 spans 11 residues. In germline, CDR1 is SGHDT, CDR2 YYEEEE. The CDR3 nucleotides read TGTGCCAGCAGCTACCTATTACACGCCGTCTTT. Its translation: CASSYLLHAVF.

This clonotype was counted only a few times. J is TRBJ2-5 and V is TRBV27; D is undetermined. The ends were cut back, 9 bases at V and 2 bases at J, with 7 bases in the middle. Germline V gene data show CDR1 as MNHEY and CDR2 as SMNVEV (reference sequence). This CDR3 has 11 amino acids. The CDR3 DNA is TGTGCCAGGTGGTGGCAAGAGACCCAGTACTTC. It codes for CARWWQETQYF.

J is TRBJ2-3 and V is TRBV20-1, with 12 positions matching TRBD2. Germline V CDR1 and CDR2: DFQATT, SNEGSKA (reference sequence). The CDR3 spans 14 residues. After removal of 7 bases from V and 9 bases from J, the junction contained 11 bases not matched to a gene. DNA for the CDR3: TGCAGTGGCTACCTAGCGGGGGGGCTTGGAACGCAGTATTTT. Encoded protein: CSGYLAGGLGTQYF.